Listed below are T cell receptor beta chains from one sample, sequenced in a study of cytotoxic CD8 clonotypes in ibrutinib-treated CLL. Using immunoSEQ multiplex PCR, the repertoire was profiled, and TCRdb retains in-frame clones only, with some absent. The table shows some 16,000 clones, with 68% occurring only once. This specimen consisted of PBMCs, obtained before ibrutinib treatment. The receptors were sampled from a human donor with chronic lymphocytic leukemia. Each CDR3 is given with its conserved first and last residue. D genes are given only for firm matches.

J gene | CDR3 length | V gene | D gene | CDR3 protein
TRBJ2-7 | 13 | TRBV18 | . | CASSPPSSYEQYF
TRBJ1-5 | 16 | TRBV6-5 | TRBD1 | CASSSDRVAFRQPQHF
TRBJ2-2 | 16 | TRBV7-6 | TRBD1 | CASSLAGQGYTGELFF
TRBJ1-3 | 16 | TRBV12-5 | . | CASGLEPPSSGNTIYF
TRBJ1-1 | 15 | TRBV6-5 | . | CASQERSGLNTEAFF
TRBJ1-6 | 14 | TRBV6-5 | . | CASSRDKTNSPLHF
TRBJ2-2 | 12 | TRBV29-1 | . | CSARENTGELFF
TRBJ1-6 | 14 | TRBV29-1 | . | CSAQDGGYNSPLHF
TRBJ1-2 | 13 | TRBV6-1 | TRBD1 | CASLRDRAYGYTF
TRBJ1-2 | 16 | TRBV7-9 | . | CASSQRGTEPRYGYTF
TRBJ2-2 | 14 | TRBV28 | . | CASSLGRLYGELFF
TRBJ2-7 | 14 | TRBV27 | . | CASSYTSTSIEQYF
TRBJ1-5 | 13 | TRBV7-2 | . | CASSSDFSQPQHF
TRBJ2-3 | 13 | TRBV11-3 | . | CASSLGQADTQYF
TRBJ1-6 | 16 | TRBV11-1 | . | CASSFRTDSGNSPLHF
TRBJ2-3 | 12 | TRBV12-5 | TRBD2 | CASALPGRAQYF
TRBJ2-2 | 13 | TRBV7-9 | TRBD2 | CASSQGGQGELFF
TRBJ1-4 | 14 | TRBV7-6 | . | CASSLDTGHRELFF
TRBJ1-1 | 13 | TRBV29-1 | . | CSGEGGANTEAFF
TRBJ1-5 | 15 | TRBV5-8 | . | CASSLETVSNQPQHF
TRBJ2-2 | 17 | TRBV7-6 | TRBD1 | CASSLAHGTGGHGELFF
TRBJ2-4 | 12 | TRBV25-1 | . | CASSEGQNIQYF
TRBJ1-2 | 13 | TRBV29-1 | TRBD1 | CSVGGQGVGGYTF
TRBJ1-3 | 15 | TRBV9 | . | CASSVVWGPGNTIYF
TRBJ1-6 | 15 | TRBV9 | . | CASSVGDPYNSPLHF
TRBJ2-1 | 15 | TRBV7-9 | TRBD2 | CASSPFGGGYNEQFF
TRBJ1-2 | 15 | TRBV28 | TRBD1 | CASTPGGTGSYGYTF
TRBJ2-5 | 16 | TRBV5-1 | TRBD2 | CASSLAGLAGQETQYF
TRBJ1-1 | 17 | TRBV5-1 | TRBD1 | CASSLGGQGTVNTEAFF
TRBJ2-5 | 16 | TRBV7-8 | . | CASSLVVAGNQETQYF
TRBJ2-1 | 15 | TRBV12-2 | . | CASSRGITPYNEQFF
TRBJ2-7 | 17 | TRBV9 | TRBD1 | CASSVAFPGQGYYEQYF
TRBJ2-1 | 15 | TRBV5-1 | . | CASSLGVLSYNEQFF
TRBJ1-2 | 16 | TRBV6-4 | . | CASSEFRRGGCYGYTF
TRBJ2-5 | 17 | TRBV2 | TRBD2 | CASSEAGSGGVEETQYF
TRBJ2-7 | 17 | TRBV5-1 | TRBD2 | CASSLGAGGPTLYEQYF
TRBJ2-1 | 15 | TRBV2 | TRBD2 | CASTEVAGGPGEQFF
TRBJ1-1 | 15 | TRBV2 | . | CASSEAERRNTEAFF
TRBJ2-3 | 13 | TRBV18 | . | CASSVTIWDTQYF
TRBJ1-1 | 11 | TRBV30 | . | CAWKVGTEAFF
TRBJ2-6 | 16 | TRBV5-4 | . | CASSLGGKAGANVLTF
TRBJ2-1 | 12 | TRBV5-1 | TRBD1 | CASSLQDREQFF
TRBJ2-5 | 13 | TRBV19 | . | CASSIRLPGTQYF
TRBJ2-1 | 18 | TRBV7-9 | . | CASSHPSGLGSPSNEQFF
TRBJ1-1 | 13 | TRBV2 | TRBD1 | CASTRDRGAEAFF
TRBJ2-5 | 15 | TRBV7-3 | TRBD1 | CASSLSGQGQETQYF
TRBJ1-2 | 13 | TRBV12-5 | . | CASGPTGNYGYTF
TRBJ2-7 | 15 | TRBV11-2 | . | CASSLDLGRKYEQYF
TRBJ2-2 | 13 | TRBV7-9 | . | CASSVRETGELFF
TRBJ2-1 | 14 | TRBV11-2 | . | CASSLTLRGDEQFF
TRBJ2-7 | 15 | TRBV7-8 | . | CASSLGGPSSYEQYF
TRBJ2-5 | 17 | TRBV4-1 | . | CASSQEGTGRRGETQYF